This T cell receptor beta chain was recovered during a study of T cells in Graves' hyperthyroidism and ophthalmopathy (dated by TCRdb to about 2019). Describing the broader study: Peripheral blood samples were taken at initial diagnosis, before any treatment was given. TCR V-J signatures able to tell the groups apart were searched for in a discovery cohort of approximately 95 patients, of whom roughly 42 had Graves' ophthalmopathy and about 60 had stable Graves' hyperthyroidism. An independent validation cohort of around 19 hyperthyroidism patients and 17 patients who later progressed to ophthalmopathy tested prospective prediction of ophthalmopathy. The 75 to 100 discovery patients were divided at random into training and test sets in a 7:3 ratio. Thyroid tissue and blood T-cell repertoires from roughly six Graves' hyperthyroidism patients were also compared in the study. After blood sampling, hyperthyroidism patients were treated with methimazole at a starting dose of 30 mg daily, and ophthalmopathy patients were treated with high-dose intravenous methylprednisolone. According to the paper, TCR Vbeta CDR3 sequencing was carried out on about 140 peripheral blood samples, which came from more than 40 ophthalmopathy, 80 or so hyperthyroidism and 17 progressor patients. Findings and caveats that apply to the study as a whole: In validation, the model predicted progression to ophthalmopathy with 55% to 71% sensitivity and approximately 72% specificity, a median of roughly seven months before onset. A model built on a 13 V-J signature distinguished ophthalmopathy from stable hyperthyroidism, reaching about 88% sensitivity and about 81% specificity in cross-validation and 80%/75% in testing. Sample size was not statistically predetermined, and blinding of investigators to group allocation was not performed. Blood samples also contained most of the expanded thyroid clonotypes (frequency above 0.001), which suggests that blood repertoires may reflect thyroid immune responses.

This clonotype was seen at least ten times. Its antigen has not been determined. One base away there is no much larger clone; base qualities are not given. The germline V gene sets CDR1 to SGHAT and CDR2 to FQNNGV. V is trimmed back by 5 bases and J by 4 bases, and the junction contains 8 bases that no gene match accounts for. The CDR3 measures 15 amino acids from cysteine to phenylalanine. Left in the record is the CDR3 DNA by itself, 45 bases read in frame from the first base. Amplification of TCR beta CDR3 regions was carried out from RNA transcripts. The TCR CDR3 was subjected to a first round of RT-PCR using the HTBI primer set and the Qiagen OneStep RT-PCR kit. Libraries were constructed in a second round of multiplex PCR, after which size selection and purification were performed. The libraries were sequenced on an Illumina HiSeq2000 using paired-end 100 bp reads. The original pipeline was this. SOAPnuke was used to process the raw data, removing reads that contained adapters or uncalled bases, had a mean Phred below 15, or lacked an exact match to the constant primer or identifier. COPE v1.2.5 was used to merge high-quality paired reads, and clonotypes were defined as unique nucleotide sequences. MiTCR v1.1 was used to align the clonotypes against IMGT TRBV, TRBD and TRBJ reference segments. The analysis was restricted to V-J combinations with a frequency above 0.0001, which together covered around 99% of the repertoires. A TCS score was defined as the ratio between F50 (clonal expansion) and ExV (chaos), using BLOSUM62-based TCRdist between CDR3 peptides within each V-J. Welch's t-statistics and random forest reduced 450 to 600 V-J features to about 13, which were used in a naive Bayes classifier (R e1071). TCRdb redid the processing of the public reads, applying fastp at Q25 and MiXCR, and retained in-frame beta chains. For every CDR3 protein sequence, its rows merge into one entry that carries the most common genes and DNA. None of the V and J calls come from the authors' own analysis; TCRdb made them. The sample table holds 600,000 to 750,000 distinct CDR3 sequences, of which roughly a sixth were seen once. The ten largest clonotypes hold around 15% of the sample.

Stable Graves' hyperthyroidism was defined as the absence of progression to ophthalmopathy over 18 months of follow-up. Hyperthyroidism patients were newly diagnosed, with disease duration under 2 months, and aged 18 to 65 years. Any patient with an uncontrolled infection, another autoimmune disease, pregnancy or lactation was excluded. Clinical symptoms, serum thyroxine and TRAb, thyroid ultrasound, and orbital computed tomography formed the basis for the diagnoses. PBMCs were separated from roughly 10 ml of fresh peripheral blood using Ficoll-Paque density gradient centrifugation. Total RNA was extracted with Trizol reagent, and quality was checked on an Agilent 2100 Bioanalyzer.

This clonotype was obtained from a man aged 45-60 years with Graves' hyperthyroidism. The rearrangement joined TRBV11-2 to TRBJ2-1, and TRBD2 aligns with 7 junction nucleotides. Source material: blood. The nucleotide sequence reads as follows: TGTGCCAGCAGCCTTCTCTCTAGCGGATACAATGAGCAGTTCTTC. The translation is CASSLLSSGYNEQFF.